A selection of T cell receptor beta chains follows, all from one sample in a study of T cell changes during pregnancy in multiple sclerosis. The protocol was immunoSEQ multiplex PCR, while the TCRdb copy is restricted to in-frame clones and leaves out a portion. Of about 110,000 clones listed, less than 95% are singletons. Sample: peripheral blood, taken before pregnancy. These receptor sequences come from a female donor with multiple sclerosis, enrolled in a pregnancy study. Each CDR3 is given with its conserved first and last residue. D genes are given only for firm matches. Some rows have no size entry. The others give once, few or many, or a class for an expanded clone.

V	J	D	size	CDR3	DNA
TRBV9	TRBJ2-1	TRBD2	.	CASSVIEGGLNEQFF	TGTGCCAGCAGCGTAATTGAGGGAGGGTTGAATGAGCAGTTCTTC
TRBV2	TRBJ1-1	.	.	CASSQLLGRPMNTEAFF	TGTGCCAGCAGTCAGCTACTAGGACGGCCAATGAACACTGAAGCTTTCTTT
TRBV2	TRBJ2-7	.	.	CASSEAGLSGEQYF	TGTGCCAGCAGTGAAGCGGGACTTTCGGGGGAGCAGTACTTC
TRBV5-8	TRBJ2-1	.	.	CASSRGLASYNEQFF	TGTGCCAGCAGCCGGGGACTTGCCTCCTACAATGAGCAGTTCTTC
TRBV2	TRBJ1-4	.	.	CASSETPGTNEKLFF	TGTGCCAGCAGTGAAACTCCAGGGACTAATGAAAAACTGTTTTTT
TRBV9	TRBJ1-2	.	.	CASSVDRYGYTF	TGTGCCAGCAGCGTAGACAGATATGGCTACACCTTC
TRBV7-9	TRBJ1-4	TRBD1	.	CASSLGRTGDSSTNEKLFF	TGTGCCAGCAGCTTGGGGAGGACAGGGGACTCATCAACTAATGAAAAACTGTTTTTT
TRBV5-4	TRBJ1-2	TRBD1	.	CASSLGQGYNYGYTF	TGTGCCAGCAGCTTAGGACAGGGGTATAACTATGGCTACACCTTC
TRBV30	TRBJ1-2	TRBD1	.	CAWRTGGVYGYTF	TGTGCCTGGAGGACAGGGGGCGTCTATGGCTACACCTTC
TRBV6-5	TRBJ2-7	TRBD1	.	CASTRTGTSGEQYF	TGTGCCAGCACCCGGACAGGGACTTCGGGGGAGCAGTACTTC
TRBV19	TRBJ1-4	TRBD1	.	CASSIAGTGKEKLFF	TGTGCCAGTAGTATAGCCGGGACAGGGAAGGAAAAACTGTTTTTT
TRBV27	TRBJ2-7	.	.	CASSSVGGRSEQYF	TGTGCCAGCAGTTCCGTGGGGGGGCGAAGCGAGCAGTACTTC
TRBV27	TRBJ2-1	.	.	CASSLWGGSSYNEQFF	TGTGCCAGCAGTTTATGGGGAGGAAGCTCCTACAATGAGCAGTTCTTC
TRBV7-8	TRBJ1-3	.	.	CASTSRGAHGNTIYF	TGTGCCAGTACCTCACGGGGGGCGCACGGAAACACCATATATTTT
TRBV29-1	TRBJ1-3	TRBD1	.	CSVLPGGSGNTIYF	TGCAGCGTTCTACCAGGGGGCTCTGGAAACACCATATATTTT
TRBV4-3	TRBJ2-7	TRBD2	.	CASSQDRTSGIYEQYF	TGCGCCAGCAGCCAAGATAGGACTAGCGGCATTTACGAGCAGTACTTC
TRBV19	TRBJ1-2	.	.	CATQSRRGSGYTF	TGTGCCACCCAATCGCGTCGGGGATCTGGCTACACCTTC
TRBV27	TRBJ2-2	.	once	CASSSPIRDITGELFF	TGTGCCAGCAGTTCCCCAATCCGGGACATCACCGGGGAGCTGTTTTTT
TRBV27	TRBJ2-1	TRBD1	.	CASSSGQPGVGEQFF	TGTGCCAGCAGTTCGGGACAGCCCGGGGTAGGTGAGCAGTTCTTC
TRBV27	TRBJ1-1	TRBD1	.	CASSWTGGNTEAFF	TGTGCCAGCAGTTGGACAGGGGGGAACACTGAAGCTTTCTTT
TRBV18	TRBJ2-3	.	.	CASSPNGGMTDTQYF	TGTGCCAGCTCACCCAATGGCGGGATGACAGATACGCAGTATTTT
TRBV28	TRBJ1-6	.	.	CASSRGWSSYNSPLHF	TGTGCCAGCAGTCGGGGGTGGAGCTCCTATAATTCACCCCTCCACTTT
TRBV5-1	TRBJ2-7	TRBD2	.	CASSRANGAGGPVQYF	TGCGCCAGCAGTAGAGCCAACGGAGCGGGGGGGCCCGTGCAGTACTTC
TRBV10-3	TRBJ2-5	.	.	CANTRLPGRTEETQYF	TGTGCCAACACACGCCTCCCGGGGAGAACCGAAGAGACCCAGTACTTC
TRBV19	TRBJ1-1	.	.	CASSTVRQGKYEAFF	TGTGCCAGTAGTACCGTTAGGCAGGGCAAGTATGAAGCTTTCTTT
TRBV6-1	TRBJ1-3	.	once	CASSEGSSSGNTIYF	TGTGCCAGCAGCGAAGGGTCCAGCTCTGGAAACACCATATATTTT
TRBV30	TRBJ2-7	.	.	CAWKGGRRNEQYF	TGTGCCTGGAAAGGAGGCAGGAGGAACGAGCAGTACTTC
TRBV6-1	TRBJ2-5	TRBD1	.	CASTSTGTAETQYF	TGTGCCAGCACCTCGACAGGGACGGCTGAGACCCAGTACTTC
TRBV10-3	TRBJ1-1	.	.	CAISEGGRTFF	TGTGCCATCAGTGAGGGCGGGAGAACTTTCTTT
TRBV6-1	TRBJ1-2	.	.	CASNPGSIYGYTF	TGTGCCAGCAACCCGGGGTCAATCTATGGCTACACCTTC
TRBV11-2	TRBJ2-3	.	.	CASSLGRTTSSTDTQYF	TGTGCCAGCAGCTTAGGCAGGACTACCTCTAGCACAGATACGCAGTATTTT
TRBV7-9	TRBJ1-5	.	once	CASSLSTEDYSNQPQHF	TGTGCCAGCAGCTTATCGACAGAGGATTATAGCAATCAGCCCCAGCATTTT
TRBV7-2	TRBJ1-3	.	.	CASSLEPGSYSGNTIYF	TGTGCCAGCAGCTTAGAGCCGGGGAGCTATTCCGGAAACACCATATATTTT
TRBV18	TRBJ1-1	TRBD1	once	CASSPRQGSTEAFF	TGTGCCAGCTCACCCCGACAGGGAAGCACTGAAGCTTTCTTT
TRBV7-9	TRBJ1-2	TRBD1	.	CASSLGQGSEVGGYTF	TGTGCCAGCAGCTTAGGACAGGGTTCGGAGGTTGGTGGCTACACCTTC
TRBV9	TRBJ1-2	.	.	CASSPGGGFPFYGYTF	TGTGCCAGCAGCCCCGGGGGGGGATTTCCATTCTATGGCTACACCTTC
TRBV28	TRBJ2-3	.	.	CASSALREGAYTQYF	TGTGCCAGCAGTGCCTTGAGAGAGGGCGCTTATACGCAGTATTTT
TRBV7-9	TRBJ2-6	.	.	CASSPDGRAGANVLTF	TGTGCCAGCAGCCCCGACGGTCGGGCTGGGGCCAACGTCCTGACTTTC
TRBV6-5	TRBJ2-7	.	.	CASSYGGASYEQYF	TGTGCCAGCAGTTACGGCGGGGCCTCCTACGAGCAGTACTTC
TRBV10-3	TRBJ1-1	TRBD1	.	CATKEDREAFF	TGTGCCACCAAAGAGGACAGGGAAGCTTTCTTT